The 30 T cell receptor beta chains below come from one sample, sequenced in a study of lymphopenia after photon versus proton radiotherapy. Only in-frame clones appear in the TCRdb table, and some are missing; sequencing was by immunoSEQ multiplex PCR. The table lists roughly 65,000 clones, roughly 91% of them singletons. The sequencing here drew on peripheral blood, taken from a patient treated with photon-based radiotherapy. The origin of the receptors is a woman between 65 and 79 years old with pancreatic cancer.

The CDR3 coding sequence is TGTGCCAGCAGCTCTCTTGAAGGACTAGCGGGAGGTAGGGATGAGCAGTTCTTC. Translated: CASSSLEGLAGGRDEQFF. This rearrangement joins TRBV7-6 to TRBJ2-1; TRBD2 matches at 14 bases. The CDR3 is 18 amino acids. J gave up 8 bases and V 4 bases, and 13 bases lay outside the gene matches. Germline-derived CDR1 and CDR2 are SGHVS and FNYEAQ. Using reference TRBV7-6 and TRBJ2-1 for the parts outside the CDR3, the full variable domain is GAGVSQSPRYKVTKRGQDVALRCDPISGHVSLYWYRQALGQGPEFLTYFNYEAQQDKSGLPNDRFSAERPEGSISTLTIQRTEQRDSAMYRCASSSLEGLAGGRDEQFFGPGTRLTVL.

V gene TRBV29-1 combines with J gene TRBJ2-1; no reliable D call. CDR1 SQVTM and CDR2 ANQGSEA come from the germline V gene. V lost 5 bases and J lost 3, with 17 bases in between. This CDR3 spans 15 amino acids. This chain's CDR3 is CSVLSGSSFYNEQFF. DNA for the CDR3: TGCAGCGTTTTATCGGGCTCTTCCTTCTACAATGAGCAGTTCTTC.

The chain combines TRBV9 with TRBJ2-1; D unresolved. V lost 0 bases to trimming and J lost 6 bases, with 7 bases between them. This CDR3 contains 13 residues. Germline CDR1 and CDR2: SGDLS and YYNGEE. Here the CDR3 reads CASSVGASNEQFF. CDR3 sequence (DNA): TGTGCCAGCAGCGTAGGGGCTAGCAATGAGCAGTTCTTC.

The chain has TRBV9 and TRBJ2-7; the match to TRBD2 covers 8 bases. In germline, CDR1 is SGDLS, CDR2 YYNGEE. CDR3 length equals 15 residues. The V and J ends lost 4 bases and 9 bases, in that order; junction bases with no gene match: 15. The CDR3 DNA follows: TGTGCCAGCAGCCCCCACCCCGGGACTAGTCTCGTGCAGTACTTC. Translated: CASSPHPGTSLVQYF.

The chain carries TRBV29-1 and TRBJ2-5, with D uncertain. Germline assignment: CDR1 SQVTM and CDR2 ANQGSEA. The V gene lost 3 bases and the J gene lost 1 base, with 9 bases spanning the gap. The CDR3 totals 13 residues. The DNA of the CDR3 is TGCAGCGTTGACAGGAACGTCCAAGAGACCCAGTACTTC. Translation gives CSVDRNVQETQYF. The full variable domain, in which reference TRBV29-1 and TRBJ2-5 provide the parts outside the CDR3, is SAVISQKPSRDICQRGTSLTIQCQVDSQVTMMFWYRQQPGQSLTLIATANQGSEATYESGFVIDKFPISRPNLTFSTLTVSNMSPEDSSIYLCSVDRNVQETQYFGPGTRLLVL.

This clone has only one observation. The chain combines TRBV7-8 with TRBJ1-2; perhaps TRBD1 as D (5 bases). The V and J ends lost 7 bases and 5 bases respectively, with 14 bases between them. Germline V gene data show CDR1 as SGHVS and CDR2 as FQNEAQ. CDR3 length: 13 residues. DNA for the CDR3: TGTGCCAGCACTAAAGGGGCAGGTTATGGCTACACCTTC. Amino acid sequence: CASTKGAGYGYTF.

On this clone: The identical CDR3 is also encoded by other nucleotide sequences in the sample. The V gene is TRBV9, the J gene TRBJ2-1; D may match TRBD1 or TRBD2 (5 bases each). Germline V CDR1 and CDR2: SGDLS, YYNGEE. This CDR3 region has 15 residues. Trimming shortened V by 0 bases and J by 0 bases, and 7 bases separated the two germline ends. CDR3 nucleotides: TGTGCCAGCAGCGTAGGGGGGAACTCCTACAATGAGCAGTTCTTC. Translated: CASSVGGNSYNEQFF.

V and J are TRBV7-9 and TRBJ1-1, with D maybe TRBD1 (5 bases). The length of the CDR3 is 13 residues. The V and J ends lost 1 base and 10 bases respectively, with 13 bases between them. The germline V gene encodes CDR1 SEHNR and CDR2 FQNEAQ (reference sequence). CDR3 nucleotide sequence: TGTGCCAGCAGCTTAGACAGGATAGGGTTAGCTTTCTTT. Translated, it gives CASSLDRIGLAFF. The full variable domain, completed using reference TRBV7-9 and TRBJ1-1, is DTGVSQNPRHKITKRGQNVTFRCDPISEHNRLYWYRQTLGQGPEFLTYFQNEAQLEKSRLLSDRFSAERPKGSFSTLEIQRTEQGDSAMYLCASSLDRIGLAFFGQGTRLTVV.

The J gene is TRBJ2-3, the V gene TRBV5-1, with TRBD2 matching 11 bases. This CDR3 contains 17 residues. Trimming removed 5 bases from V and 0 bases from J; junction bases left unmatched: 8. Germline assignment: CDR1 SGHRS and CDR2 YFSETQ. CDR3 in DNA: TGCGCCAGCAGTTCTGGGACTAGCGGAGCTAGCACAGATACGCAGTATTTT. Translation gives CASSSGTSGASTDTQYF. The full variable domain, its missing parts supplied by reference TRBV5-1 and TRBJ2-3, is KAGVTQTPRYLIKTRGQQVTLSCSPISGHRSVSWYQQTPGQGLQFLFEYFSETQRNKGNFPGRFSGRQFSNSRSEMNVSTLELGDSALYLCASSSGTSGASTDTQYFGPGTRLTVL.

This rearrangement joins TRBV19 to TRBJ2-1, with 11 bases matching TRBD1. Per the germline V gene, CDR1 is LNHDA and CDR2 is SQIVND (reference sequence). This CDR3 is built from 15 residues. Trimming took 5 bases from V and 7 from J; bases not matched to a gene: 7. As DNA, the CDR3 is TGTGCCAGTAGTTCCGGGACAGGGGGTAATAATGAGCAGTTCTTC. It is translated as CASSSGTGGNNEQFF.

CDR3 coding DNA: TGTGCCTGGAGCCCCATGGGAAGGTCACCCCTCCACTTT. It encodes CAWSPMGRSPLHF. This chain connects TRBV30 to TRBJ1-6; no definite D call. The germline CDR1 and CDR2 sequences are GTSNPN and SVGIG (reference sequence). Trimming left V 3 bases short and J 10 bases short, with 13 bases between. The CDR3 has 13 amino acids.

The V call is TRBV6-5, the J call TRBJ1-3, with TRBD1 as a possible D gene (5 bases). V lost 5 bases and J 4 bases, leaving 9 bases between the germline ends. CDR1 and CDR2 (germline): MNHEY, SVGAGI. This CDR3 contains 13 residues. CDR3: CASSGSGGNTIYF. CDR3 coding DNA: TGTGCCAGCAGTGGGTCAGGGGGAAACACCATATATTTT.

The chain employs TRBV10-3 and TRBJ1-4; weak D call: TRBD1 (5 bases). The V end was cut by 6 bases, the J end by 4 bases, with 12 bases between. The CDR3 spans 14 residues. Germline V lookup: CDR1 ENHRY, CDR2 SYGVKD. CDR3 in DNA: TGTGCCATCAGCCGCACAGGATTTAATGAAAAACTGTTTTTT. It codes for CAISRTGFNEKLFF.

This clone was detected a few times. This chain connects TRBV5-5 to TRBJ1-5, with D possibly TRBD1 on 5 matching bases. The CDR3 length is 12 residues. The V end lost 0 bases, the J end lost 11 bases, and 9 bases lay between the germline ends. Germline V CDR1 and CDR2: SGHKS, YYEKEE (reference sequence). CDR3 sequence reads: CASSLGGKAQHF. The CDR3 region has the DNA TGTGCCAGCAGCTTGGGGGGGAAGGCCCAGCATTTT.

CDR3 amino acids: CASSQDTAFSEAFF. DNA of the CDR3: TGCGCCAGCAGCCAAGACACTGCTTTTTCTGAAGCTTTCTTT. V and J are TRBV4-3 and TRBJ1-1; D remains unclear. V gave up 0 bases and J gave up 6 bases, with 11 bases separating them. The length of the CDR3 is 14 residues. Germline CDR1 LGHNA, CDR2 YSLEER.

The chain couples TRBV11-2 to TRBJ2-7, with D perhaps being TRBD1 or TRBD2 (5 bases each). The CDR3 is 13 amino acids. Germline CDR1 SGHAT, CDR2 FQNNGV. Trimming took off 4 bases at V and 7 bases at J, with 14 bases between the two ends. The CDR3, as DNA: TGTGCCAGCAGCTCCCTCCGGGACGGGGAGCAGTACTTC. It encodes CASSSLRDGEQYF.

The rearrangement uses TRBV9 and TRBJ1-1; 7 bases are a match to TRBD1. There are 17 residues in the CDR3. Per the germline V gene, CDR1 is SGDLS and CDR2 is YYNGEE. V lost 0 bases and J lost 3; bases outside the gene matches: 11. CDR3 nucleotide sequence: TGTGCCAGCAGCGTAGACCTAGGGGGCTACGGGGACACTGAAGCTTTCTTT. As protein: CASSVDLGGYGDTEAFF.

The CDR3 DNA sequence: TGCGCCAGCAGCTTGTCGGGTCCGACAGGCTCCGAAAAACTGTTTTTT. Translation: CASSLSGPTGSEKLFF. The chain recombines TRBV5-1 with TRBJ1-4; tentatively, D is TRBD1 (6 bases). Looked up from germline, CDR1 is SGHRS and CDR2 is YFSETQ. CDR3 length: 16 amino acids. The V and J ends lost 1 base and 8 bases respectively, with 18 bases between them.

CDR3 coding DNA: TGTGCCAGCGGAAAGCGGGAGGGAAGCTCCTACGAGCAGTACTTC. Translated, it gives CASGKREGSSYEQYF. This rearrangement joins TRBV6-6 to TRBJ2-7; 10 bases match TRBD2. This CDR3 is built from 15 residues. Germline values: CDR1 MNHNY, CDR2 SVGAGI (reference sequence). V gave up 8 bases and J gave up 0 bases; unmatched junction bases: 7.

In this sample, this clone turned up a few times. This chain links TRBV18 with TRBJ2-7; 8 nucleotides align to TRBD1. The junction had 7 bases not matched to a gene; V was cut back by 4 bases and J by 5 bases. The CDR3 contains 14 residues. The germline CDR1 and CDR2 sequences are KGHSH and LQKENI. The CDR3 sequence is CASSLGQGTNEQYF. The CDR3 DNA reads as TGTGCCAGCTCACTCGGACAGGGTACGAACGAGCAGTACTTC.

This clone has only a few counts. The chain recombines TRBV10-1 with TRBJ2-7; 7 bases are shared with TRBD1. V lost 3 bases, J lost 7 bases, and 15 bases stayed unmatched. CDR1 and CDR2 (germline): WNHNN, SYGVQD (reference sequence). The CDR3 runs to 16 residues. CDR3 nucleotide sequence: TGCGCCAGCAGTGAACCCACTCCCGACAGGGTTGGGGAGCAGTACTTC. Its translation: CASSEPTPDRVGEQYF.

CDR3 bases: TGTGCCAGCACCACGACAGCCTATGGCTACACCTTC. Its translation: CASTTTAYGYTF. The gene calls are TRBV28 and TRBJ1-2; TRBD1 might be the D (5 bases). Trimming cost V 7 bases and J 4 bases, with 10 bases left between them. Per the germline V gene, CDR1 is MDHEN and CDR2 is SYDVKM. The CDR3 totals 12 residues.

The CDR3 DNA sequence: TGTGCCAGCAGACCAGGGACGGATGAGCAGTACTTC. Its protein product is CASRPGTDEQYF. The J gene is TRBJ2-7, the V gene TRBV11-2; D is possibly TRBD1 or TRBD2 (5 bases each). The CDR3 loop spans 12 amino acids. In germline, CDR1 is SGHAT, CDR2 FQNNGV. V lost 6 bases and J lost 7, with 13 bases in between.

The V call is TRBV2, the J call TRBJ1-4; D may be TRBD1 (6 bases). The germline V and J ends were trimmed by 6 bases and 4 bases, with 15 bases remaining between them. Germline CDR1 and CDR2: SNHLY and FYNNEI. The CDR3 spans 15 residues. CDR3 loop: CASRKEDSNNEKLFF. The CDR3 bases are TGTGCCAGCAGAAAAGAGGACAGCAATAATGAAAAACTGTTTTTT.

This chain uses TRBV5-4 with TRBJ2-3; TRBD1 agrees at 9 bases. The germline gives CDR1 SGHNT, CDR2 YYREEE (reference sequence). The CDR3 is made up of 14 amino acids. Unmatched junction bases numbered 10, after V lost 4 bases and J lost 10 bases. The CDR3 coding sequence is TGTGCCAGCAGCCAAACAGGGGGCGATCTTCCGCAGTATTTT. Its protein product is CASSQTGGDLPQYF.

The chain carries TRBV7-9 and TRBJ1-2; TRBD1 matches 10 bases. With V trimmed by 10 bases and J by 6 bases, 17 bases remained unmatched. Per germline, CDR1 SEHNR and CDR2 FQNEAQ (reference sequence). The CDR3 totals 16 residues. CDR3 in DNA: TGTGCCATCGGAGATTTGGGACAGGGGCAACGTGATGGCTACACCTTC. Translation gives CAIGDLGQGQRDGYTF.

A note on this clone: One end of the junction fails to match germline, which may point to a read error. The chain has TRBV7-7 and TRBJ2-5, with D perhaps TRBD1 or TRBD2 (5 bases each). Germline CDR1 SSHAT, CDR2 FNYEAQ (reference sequence). CDR3 length equals 14 residues. The CDR3 region has the DNA TGTGCTAGCAGCTTAGCCCGGGGCATGGAGACCCAGTACTTC. Amino acid sequence: CASSLARGMETQYF. Full variable domain (remainder filled in from reference TRBV7-7 and TRBJ2-5): GAGVSQSPRYKVTKRGQDVTLRCDPISSHATLYWYQQALGQGPEFLTYFNYEAQPDKSGLPSDRFSAERPEGSISTLTIQRTEQRDSAMYRCASSLARGMETQYFGPGTRLLVL.

For the CDR3, the DNA is TGCGCCAGCAGCTTGACCCTAGCGGGAGCGGTAGATACGCAGTATTTT. Translation gives CASSLTLAGAVDTQYF. J is TRBJ2-3 and V is TRBV5-1, with TRBD2 matching over 10 bases. V dropped 1 base and J dropped 5; count of bases not matched to a gene: 7. Germline V gene lookup returns CDR1 SGHRS and CDR2 YFSETQ. The CDR3 spans 16 residues.

CDR3 nucleotides: TGCGCCAGCAGCCCAGGGACAGCACTCTACGAGCAGTACTTC. Protein product: CASSPGTALYEQYF. V and J are TRBV5-1 and TRBJ2-7, with 7 bases matching TRBD1. This CDR3 is 14 amino acids long. Per germline, CDR1 SGHRS and CDR2 YFSETQ. After removal of 4 bases from V and 3 bases from J, the junction contained 7 bases not matched to a gene.

The J gene is TRBJ2-5, the V gene TRBV13; D is possibly TRBD2 (6 bases). Trimming took off 4 bases at V and 3 bases at J, with 9 bases between the two ends. Germline V CDR1 and CDR2: PRHDT, FYEKMQ (reference sequence). There are 13 residues in the CDR3. CDR3 bases: TGTGCCAGCAGCTACACGGGGGAAGAGACCCAGTACTTC. The encoded protein is CASSYTGEETQYF.